Below, 16 T cell receptor beta chains from the same sample are listed, as sequenced in a study of blood T cell repertoires in COVID-19. Profiling relied on immunoSEQ multiplex PCR, and the TCRdb table lists in-frame clones only, not all of them. This table holds a few hundred thousand clones, 88% found once. The sample consisted of PBMCs or T cells enriched from blood (not recorded which). The receptors stem from a woman in her forties who had been exposed to COVID-19.

The V gene is TRBV7-9, the J gene TRBJ1-3; D is unresolved. V lost 5 bases, J lost 0 bases, and 8 bases lay in between. Germline CDR1 SEHNR, CDR2 FQNEAQ (reference sequence). CDR3 length: 14 amino acids. In DNA, the CDR3 is TGTGCCAGCAGCAAACAGCTCTCTGGAAACACCATATATTTT. Encoded protein: CASSKQLSGNTIYF.

The CDR3 region has the DNA TGTGCCAGTAGTAAGCGACTCGGACAGGGGAACACTGAAGCTTTCTTT. Protein product: CASSKRLGQGNTEAFF. V gene TRBV19 combines with J gene TRBJ1-1, with 8 bases matching TRBD1. From germline, CDR1 is LNHDA and CDR2 SQIVND (reference sequence). The CDR3 covers 16 residues. V trimming: 4 bases; J trimming: 1 base; junction bases outside the gene matches: 8.

The rearrangement links TRBV7-7 to TRBJ2-5; D perhaps matches TRBD1 (6 bases). Trimming cost V 1 base and J 3 bases, with 6 bases left between them. This CDR3 contains 13 residues. Germline CDR1 reads SSHAT; CDR2 reads FNYEAQ (reference sequence). CDR3 DNA sequence: TGTGCCAGCAGCTTAGACAGGGAAGAGACCCAGTACTTC. As protein: CASSLDREETQYF.

For this clone: One junction end does not reproduce the germline sequence, and a read error may be involved. The chain recombines TRBV5-1 with TRBJ1-1; D remains ambiguous. The CDR3 has 15 amino acids. Germline-derived CDR1 and CDR2 are SGHRS and YFSETQ. The CDR3 coding sequence is TGTGCCAGCAGCTTGGCAGGCCAAAGGGAGACTGAAGCTTTCTTT. It specifies CASSLAGQRETEAFF.

About this clone itself: Sequence at one end of the junction differs from germline and may be a read error. This chain links TRBV5-1 with TRBJ1-1; D not certain. CDR3 length equals 15 residues. Germline CDR1 is SGHRS and CDR2 is YFSETQ. The CDR3 DNA reads as TGTGCCAGCAGCTTAGGCGGGGTAGGGAACACTGAAGCTTTCTTT. Translated: CASSLGGVGNTEAFF.

The V and J genes are TRBV4-3 and TRBJ1-3; possible D gene TRBD1, 6 bases. Germline V lookup: CDR1 LGHNA, CDR2 YSLEER. Between the trimmed V and J ends, which lost 6 bases and 4 bases, there was a span of 10 bases. CDR3 length: 13 amino acids. CDR3 sequence reads: CASSQGLGNTIYF. In DNA, the CDR3 is TGCGCCAGCAGTCAGGGGCTCGGAAACACCATATATTTT.

For this clone: Other DNA sequences of this sample code for an identical CDR3. The V and J genes are TRBV7-9 and TRBJ1-1; unclear D gene. This CDR3 is built from 12 residues. The V end was cut by 6 bases, the J end by 2 bases, with 7 bases between. Germline V gene lookup returns CDR1 SEHNR and CDR2 FQNEAQ (reference sequence). As DNA, the CDR3 is TGTGCCAGCAGACCGGGAAACACTGAAGCTTTCTTT. Residues: CASRPGNTEAFF. The whole variable domain, remainder taken from reference TRBV7-9 and TRBJ1-1, is DTGVSQNPRHKITKRGQNVTFRCDPISEHNRLYWYRQTLGQGPEFLTYFQNEAQLEKSRLLSDRFSAERPKGSFSTLEIQRTEQGDSAMYLCASRPGNTEAFFGQGTRLTVV.

Written as DNA, the CDR3 is TGTGCCAGCAGCCGACAGGACCGCTACGAGCAGTACTTC. This gives the protein CASSRQDRYEQYF. The rearrangement joins TRBV5-4 to TRBJ2-7; D is perhaps TRBD1 (6 bases). V was shortened by 4 bases and J by 3 bases, with 11 bases between the two germline ends. Germline V gives CDR1 SGHNT, CDR2 YYREEE (reference sequence). The CDR3 runs 13 residues.

This chain uses TRBV18 with TRBJ2-5; 9 positions match TRBD1. Germline V gene lookup returns CDR1 KGHSH and CDR2 LQKENI. The CDR3 contains 17 residues. The junction had 13 bases not matched to a gene; V was cut back by 6 bases and J by 2 bases. The CDR3 region has the DNA TGTGCCAGCTCTTCCGGAGCGGGACAGGGCCTTCAAGAGACCCAGTACTTC. This codes for CASSSGAGQGLQETQYF. Using reference TRBV18 and TRBJ2-5 for the parts outside the CDR3, the full variable domain is NAGVMQNPRHLVRRRGQEARLRCSPMKGHSHVYWYRQLPEEGLKFMVYLQKENIIDESGMPKERFSAEFPKEGPSILRIQQVVRGDSAAYFCASSSGAGQGLQETQYFGPGTRLLVL.

V gene TRBV6-5 combines with J gene TRBJ1-5, with no clear D. The CDR3 is made up of 14 amino acids. V was clipped by 7 bases and J by 4 bases, with 14 bases between them. Per the germline V gene, CDR1 is MNHEY and CDR2 is SVGAGI. CDR3 region: CASNQLMVNQPQHF. CDR3 DNA sequence: TGTGCCAGCAACCAACTGATGGTTAATCAGCCCCAGCATTTT.

This chain connects TRBV27 to TRBJ1-2; possibly TRBD1 for D (6 bases). The CDR3 is 17 residues long. Trimming cost V 0 bases and J 6 bases, with 20 bases left between them. From germline, CDR1 is MNHEY and CDR2 SMNVEV (reference sequence). CDR3 amino acids: CASSLSIVRGRVDGYTF. The CDR3 DNA follows: TGTGCCAGCAGTTTATCGATAGTGCGGGGGCGCGTAGATGGCTACACCTTC.

The chain couples TRBV4-2 to TRBJ1-1; D gene ambiguous. The V end lost 1 base, the J end lost 5 bases, and 14 bases lay between the germline ends. This CDR3 spans 15 amino acids. Germline V CDR1 and CDR2: LGHNA, YNFKEQ. CDR3 sequence (DNA): TGTGCCAGCAGCCAAGTGGAGGGAAAAGGTACTGAAGCTTTCTTT. It yields the protein CASSQVEGKGTEAFF.

This chain links TRBV6-5 with TRBJ1-1; possibly TRBD1 for D (6 bases). CDR3 size: 12 residues. Trimming removed 4 bases at V and 6 bases at J, with 9 bases between. Germline lookup yields CDR1 MNHEY and CDR2 SVGAGI. The CDR3 DNA reads as TGTGCCAGCAGTTCACAGGGAGCTGAAGCTTTCTTT. It encodes CASSSQGAEAFF.

This rearrangement joins TRBV10-3 to TRBJ1-1; a weak D match, TRBD1 (6 bases). CDR3 length: 13 amino acids. The V and J ends lost 6 bases and 1 base respectively, with 9 bases between them. From germline, CDR1 is ENHRY and CDR2 SYGVKD. The CDR3 coding sequence is TGTGCCATCAGAAAACAGGGGAACACTGAAGCTTTCTTT. Translating gives CAIRKQGNTEAFF.

The rearrangement uses TRBV18 and TRBJ2-2, with 7 bases identical to TRBD1. V dropped 0 bases and J dropped 2; count of bases not matched to a gene: 3. The CDR3 extends over 16 amino acids. The germline gives CDR1 KGHSH, CDR2 LQKENI. In DNA form, the CDR3 reads TGTGCCAGCTCACCACCGAAGGGGGCAAACACCGGGGAGCTGTTTTTT. Encoded protein: CASSPPKGANTGELFF.

V and J are TRBV2 and TRBJ2-6, with D perhaps matching TRBD1 (6 bases). The ends were cut back, 7 bases at V and 2 bases at J, with 15 bases in the middle. Germline CDR1 and CDR2: SNHLY and FYNNEI. The CDR3 runs to 16 residues. The CDR3 DNA reads as TGTGCCAGCAAGCACAGGGCACGGGCTGGGGCCAACGTCCTGACTTTC. Translating gives CASKHRARAGANVLTF.